This entry features one TCR beta chain sequence. The CDR3 runs 15 residues. The trim removed 4 bases at V and 9 bases at J, leaving 7 bases unmatched. Germline-derived CDR1 and CDR2 are SGHRS and YFSETQ. These data belong to a study of PD-1 blockade in mismatch repair-deficient tumors. Libraries were prepared by immunoSEQ multiplex PCR; TCRdb keeps only in-frame clonotypes and omits some of them. The sample yields fewer than 50,000 clones, 79% seen once. The sequencing used peripheral blood, collected 4 weeks after starting pembrolizumab. The TCR sequence derives from an adult with mismatch repair-deficient cancer. The chain combines TRBV5-1 with TRBJ2-1; 13 nucleotides match TRBD2. The DNA for the CDR3 is TGCGCCAGCAGCCTCCGGACTAGCGGGAGTTTTGAGCAGTTCTTC. Protein: CASSLRTSGSFEQFF. The full variable domain, its missing parts supplied by reference TRBV5-1 and TRBJ2-1, is KAGVTQTPRYLIKTRGQQVTLSCSPISGHRSVSWYQQTPGQGLQFLFEYFSETQRNKGNFPGRFSGRQFSNSRSEMNVSTLELGDSALYLCASSLRTSGSFEQFFGPGTRLTVL.